Below, 8 T cell receptor beta chains from the same sample are listed, as sequenced in a study of molecular identifiers for immune sequencing clone quantification. TCRdb independently ran MiXCR on the PCR reads; one entry per CDR3 protein. The sample has about 640,000 distinct CDR3 sequences, approximately 20% seen once; the top ten hold roughly 0.83%. Sequencing used naive CD8+ T cells from blood, with Jurkat cell RNA spiked in. Subset reported: FACS-sorted CD8+CD4-CCR7+CD45RA+ naive T cells. The receptors were gathered from a human donor in good health. Some libraries in this study had Jurkat cell RNA spiked in.

There are many counts of this clonotype. The chain is built from TRBV4-3 and TRBJ2-5; 7 bases match TRBD2. The CDR3 spans 15 residues. Germline V gene data show CDR1 as LGHNA and CDR2 as YSLEER. The J segment lost 4 bases and the V segment lost 1 base, leaving 6 bases of the junction unmatched. DNA for the CDR3: TGCGCCAGCAGCCAAGGGACTAGAGGCATAGAGACCCAGTACTTC. Translating gives CASSQGTRGIETQYF.

This clonotype has only a few counts. The junction does not match germline at one end; this may be a read error. The chain has TRBV7-6 and TRBJ1-4; D gene ambiguous. This CDR3 is 15 amino acids long. The germline V gene has CDR1 SGHVS and CDR2 FNYEAQ. CDR3 in amino acids: CASGDTLATNEKLFF. In DNA form, the CDR3 reads TGTGCCAGCGGCGATACGCTGGCAACTAATGAAAAGCTGTTTTTT.

A remark on this clonotype: The CDR3 end shows no conserved phenylalanine or tryptophan, and so a read error is likely. J is TRBJ2-1 and V is TRBV9; possible D gene TRBD2, 6 bases. Germline CDR1 and CDR2: SGDLS and YYNGEE. V lost 6 bases and J lost 5, with 15 bases in between. The CDR3 consists of 14 residues. The CDR3 region has the DNA TGTGCCAGCAACACGGGGGTCTCACACAATGAGCAGTTCTCC. Its translation: CASNTGVSHNEQFS.

Ten or more counts support this clonotype. The rearrangement joins TRBV6-2 or TRBV6-3 to TRBJ2-3, with D uncertain. Germline V gives CDR1 MNHEY, CDR2 SVGEGT. CDR3 size: 15 residues. The V and J ends lost 7 bases and 2 bases respectively, with 16 bases between them. The CDR3 DNA reads as TGTGCCAGCACCCGGACGGATCCTCCCACAGATACGCAGTATTTT. Protein: CASTRTDPPTDTQYF.

This clonotype was counted at least ten times. The rearrangement uses TRBV12-3 or TRBV12-4 and TRBJ2-7; 10 bases fit TRBD2. Trimming removed 4 bases from V and 5 bases from J; junction bases left unmatched: 23. This CDR3 region has 20 residues. CDR3 residues: CASSSVAGGRRGGSFHEQYF. CDR3 nucleotides: TGTGCCAGCAGTTCGGTAGCGGGAGGAAGGCGGGGGGGCTCGTTCCACGAGCAGTACTTC.

This clonotype came up many times. The chain recombines TRBV6-5 with TRBJ2-7, with TRBD1 identical over 10 bases. The germline V gene encodes CDR1 MNHEY and CDR2 SVGAGI. V lost 4 bases and J lost 3; bases outside the gene matches: 6. The CDR3 has 15 amino acids. The CDR3 region is CASSWSGTGVYEQYF. The CDR3 DNA follows: TGTGCCAGCAGTTGGTCGGGGACAGGGGTCTACGAGCAGTACTTC.

This clonotype occurred many times. V gene TRBV18 combines with J gene TRBJ2-2; no reliable D call. The CDR3 totals 12 residues. Trimming cost V 1 base and J 9 bases, with 6 bases left between them. Germline V lookup: CDR1 KGHSH, CDR2 LQKENI. The DNA of the CDR3 is TGTGCCAGCTCACCACGTTTCAGGGAGCTGTTTTTT. Its protein is CASSPRFRELFF.

The chain is built from TRBV7-9 and TRBJ2-7; 9 bases are a match to TRBD2. The CDR3 length is 14 residues. Germline-derived CDR1 and CDR2 are SEHNR and FQNEAQ (reference sequence). V gave up 7 bases and J gave up 5 bases; unmatched junction bases: 9. Here the CDR3 reads CASNSGGFMHEQYF. For the CDR3, the DNA is TGTGCCAGCAATAGCGGGGGCTTCATGCACGAGCAGTACTTC.